The TCR beta chain under discussion was sequenced for a study of beta chain features in type 1 diabetes. The CDR3 has 14 amino acids. Germline CDR1 SGHRS, CDR2 YFSETQ. V was clipped by 4 bases and J by 2 bases, with 12 bases between them. Turning to this clone: What it recognizes is unknown.

Whole-study results and caveats: In all four CD4+ subsets, TCRB CDR3 length was significantly, moderately reduced in type 1 diabetes. Comparison showed that naive, central memory and Treg TCRB repertoires appeared more similar among patients than among healthy donors.

The authors reverse transcribed all of the isolated RNA, so sequencing captured expressed TCRB transcripts. Sequencing used immunoSEQ multiplex PCR; TCRdb keeps in-frame clones, though not all of them. This table holds approximately 140,000 clones, about a tenth found once. About 120 mL of blood, on average, came from one heparinised draw per donor. The TCR was taken from a woman in her forties in good health. The sample comprised central memory CD4+ T cells from blood. The chain is built from TRBV5-1 and TRBJ1-1; D might be TRBD1 (5 bases). This chain's CDR3 is CASSPSGSNTEAFF. CDR3 nucleotides: TGCGCCAGCAGCCCATCAGGGTCAAACACTGAAGCTTTCTTT.